This T cell receptor beta chain is from a study of T cell responses to AZD1222 COVID-19 vaccine. Points from the study as a whole: Clonal diversity was possibly underestimated, and the donors were mostly white British, with more females. Recipients of AZD1222 seropositive at baseline numbered only 6 or 7. The CD4 TCRs associated with vaccination extended across spike and predominated at 160-218 and 743-854.

CDR1 is GTSNPN and CDR2 is SVGIG in the germline V gene (reference sequence). The CDR3 covers 13 residues. V lost 7 bases and J lost 2, with 14 bases in between. The table came from immunoSEQ multiplex PCR; TCRdb's copy has only in-frame clones and leaves some out. The sample shows more than 90,000 clones, roughly 80% of them seen only once. The sample holds a few counts of this clone. Its antigen remains unidentified. The J gene is TRBJ1-2, the V gene TRBV30; perhaps TRBD1 as D (5 bases). The starting material was peripheral blood, obtained on day 0 of AZD1222 vaccination. The clonotype originates from an adult in good health. DNA of the CDR3: TGTGCCTTGACTTTGGACACCAACTATGGCTACACCTTC. Translation gives CALTLDTNYGYTF.